The sequence of this TCR beta chain was determined in a study of post-analysis software for immune sequencing data. Overall study context: Both relapsing-remitting and secondary progressive multiple sclerosis featured among the disease courses, as did progressive-relapsing multiple sclerosis.

General study results and limits: Analysis by F measure revealed that same-batch samples clustered strongly together. Diversity measured as normalized Chao1 was significantly lower in multiple sclerosis patients than in controls. Patients had higher frequencies than controls of five TRBV segments, including TRBV5-6, TRBV5-1 and TRBV20-1.

Concerning this clonotype: What it recognizes is unknown.

TCR beta cDNA libraries included unique molecular identifiers. Input populations of 1 to 10 million T cells gave rise to 500,000 to 600,000 cDNA molecules. One entry per CDR3 protein, called by TCRdb with MiXCR from the PCR reads. The sample lists roughly 600,000 distinct CDR3 sequences, 44% occurring once. Germline CDR1 and CDR2: SGHRS and YFSETQ. The CDR3 is 17 residues long. With 0 bases clipped from V and 3 bases from J, the junction kept 12 bases outside the gene matches. The sample consisted of blood. This chain connects TRBV5-1 to TRBJ2-7; 7 nucleotides match TRBD1. The clonotype comes from a girl under 18 with multiple sclerosis. CDR3 in DNA: TGCGCCAGCAGCTTGGTTACACAGGGGCCCCATCTCTACGAGCAGTACTTC. It is translated as CASSLVTQGPHLYEQYF.